The 14 T cell receptor beta chains in this list originate from one sample, sequenced in a study of blood T cell repertoires in COVID-19 (TCRdb year 2020). Library prep was done by the immunoSEQ multiplex PCR assay. TCRdb limited this immuneACCESS table to in-frame rearrangements with V and J called. A share of clones is missing; checked studies link under half to unresolved V genes, and the rest is unexplained. In this sample the table shows some 200,000 clones, 84% of which occur a single time. 1.4% of the sample is in the top ten clones. Sequencing input: peripheral blood. All receptors derive from a woman aged 40 to 49 who had recovered from COVID-19.

The gene calls are TRBV19 and TRBJ1-2, with D perhaps TRBD1 (6 bases). Looked up from germline, CDR1 is LNHDA and CDR2 is SQIVND (reference sequence). The CDR3 extends over 15 amino acids. Trimming stripped 3 bases from V and 4 bases from J, with 15 bases between. Here the CDR3 DNA reads TGTGCCAGTAGTATTCAGAGGGGACAAACCTATGGCTACACCTTC. It is translated as CASSIQRGQTYGYTF.

The chain's CDR3 is CASTMGRNQETQYF. In DNA, the CDR3 is TGTGCCAGTACCATGGGGCGGAATCAAGAGACCCAGTACTTC. V and J are TRBV19 and TRBJ2-5; weak D call: TRBD1 (5 bases). Germline values: CDR1 LNHDA, CDR2 SQIVND (reference sequence). The CDR3 consists of 14 residues. Trimming shortened V by 7 bases and J by 2 bases, and 14 bases separated the two germline ends.

CDR3 coding DNA: TGTGCCAGCAGCTTAAGGCTATCGGGGGGCTCTGGAAACACCATATATTTT. The encoded protein is CASSLRLSGGSGNTIYF. The chain has TRBV7-9 and TRBJ1-3; tentatively, D is TRBD1 (5 bases). The V gene's germline CDR1 is SEHNR and CDR2 FQNEAQ (reference sequence). V lost 2 bases, J lost 0 bases, and 14 bases lay in between. The CDR3 extends over 17 amino acids.

The rearrangement uses TRBV28 and TRBJ2-7, with D unclear. The CDR3 is 12 residues long. Germline assignment: CDR1 MDHEN and CDR2 SYDVKM. V was trimmed by 4 bases and J by 0 bases, leaving 4 bases between them. The CDR3 protein is CASSSVSYEQYF. The CDR3, as DNA: TGTGCCAGCAGTTCAGTCTCCTACGAGCAGTACTTC.

The rearrangement uses TRBV19 and TRBJ2-2; weak D call: TRBD2 (6 bases). Looked up from germline, CDR1 is LNHDA and CDR2 is SQIVND (reference sequence). The V end lost 7 bases, the J end lost 4 bases, and 16 bases lay between the germline ends. The CDR3 extends over 15 amino acids. This chain's CDR3 is CASKGTTGGTGELFF. DNA for the CDR3: TGTGCCAGTAAAGGGACGACCGGGGGCACCGGGGAGCTGTTTTTT.

This chain uses TRBV3-1 (or the pseudogene TRBV3-2) with TRBJ1-5, with D tentatively TRBD1 (6 bases). V was cut by 4 bases and J by 2 bases, with 9 bases left in between. This CDR3 contains 14 residues. Per the germline V gene, CDR1 is LGHDT and CDR2 is YNNKEL (reference sequence). Here the CDR3 DNA reads TGTGCCAGCAGCCTACAGGGAGGCAATCAGCCCCAGCATTTT. Protein: CASSLQGGNQPQHF.

The rearrangement uses TRBV7-3 and TRBJ2-5; possible D gene TRBD1, 6 bases. V lost 5 bases, J lost 2 bases, and 12 bases lay in between. The CDR3 consists of 14 residues. Germline lookup yields CDR1 SGHTA and CDR2 FQGTGA. Written as DNA, the CDR3 is TGTGCCAGCAGCCCGGGGACAAAACAAGAGACCCAGTACTTC. This encodes CASSPGTKQETQYF.

V gene TRBV28 combines with J gene TRBJ1-3; D is unresolved. Trimming shortened V by 5 bases and J by 0 bases, and 8 bases separated the two germline ends. From germline, CDR1 is MDHEN and CDR2 SYDVKM. The CDR3 is 14 residues long. The CDR3 reads CASSRESSGNTIYF. The CDR3 DNA sequence: TGTGCCAGCAGTCGAGAAAGCTCTGGAAACACCATATATTTT.

The chain uses TRBV6-5 and TRBJ2-7; 9 nucleotides align to TRBD2. There are 16 residues in the CDR3. Germline V CDR1 and CDR2: MNHEY, SVGAGI. J lost 9 bases, V lost 2 bases, and 14 bases had no gene match. The CDR3 spells CASSYQGASGELVQYF. DNA of the CDR3: TGTGCCAGCAGTTACCAAGGGGCTAGCGGGGAGTTAGTGCAGTACTTC.

The V call is TRBV7-3, the J call TRBJ2-2; D possibly corresponds to TRBD2 (5 bases). The CDR3 covers 14 residues. V lost 5 bases to trimming and J lost 6 bases, with 13 bases between them. CDR1 is SGHTA and CDR2 is FQGTGA in the germline V gene. As DNA, the CDR3 is TGTGCCAGCAGCATCACGGGGATCTCCGGGGAGCTGTTTTTT. Protein sequence: CASSITGISGELFF.

CDR3 in amino acids: CASSVEGPGTTYEQYF. In DNA, the CDR3 is TGTGCCAGCAGCGTAGAGGGACCCGGGACAACCTACGAGCAGTACTTC. This rearrangement joins TRBV9 to TRBJ2-7; TRBD1 is a possible D gene (6 bases). Germline values: CDR1 SGDLS, CDR2 YYNGEE. With 0 bases removed from V and 2 bases from J, the gap between germline ends came to 15 bases. CDR3 length: 16 amino acids.

J is TRBJ1-2 and V is TRBV7-2; TRBD1 might be the D (6 bases). The CDR3 length is 14 residues. V was trimmed by 5 bases and J by 2 bases, leaving 12 bases between them. Germline loops: CDR1 SGHTA, CDR2 FQGNSA. CDR3 DNA sequence: TGTGCCAGCAGCAAAAGGACAGAGAACTATGGCTACACCTTC. Protein sequence: CASSKRTENYGYTF.

The chain recombines TRBV7-9 with TRBJ1-2, with TRBD1 as a possible D gene (5 bases). Trimming removed 0 bases at V and 12 bases at J, with 20 bases between. This CDR3 is built from 15 residues. Germline loops: CDR1 SEHNR, CDR2 FQNEAQ (reference sequence). The DNA of the CDR3 is TGTGCCAGCAGCTTAGCTGTGGGGCCAGCCCAGACACACACCTTC. Translating it yields CASSLAVGPAQTHTF. The whole variable domain, remainder taken from reference TRBV7-9 and TRBJ1-2, is DTGVSQNPRHKITKRGQNVTFRCDPISEHNRLYWYRQTLGQGPEFLTYFQNEAQLEKSRLLSDRFSAERPKGSFSTLEIQRTEQGDSAMYLCASSLAVGPAQTHTFGSGTRLTVV.

V usage is TRBV6-2 or TRBV6-3 and J usage is TRBJ2-1, with 7 bases fitting TRBD2. The germline gives CDR1 MNHEY, CDR2 SVGEGT. Trimming cost V 5 bases and J 2 bases; bases outside gene matches: 12. This CDR3 region has 17 residues. CDR3 in DNA: TGTGCCAGCAGTAGCCTCTTTGGCAGCGGGGCCTACAATGAGCAGTTCTTC. This codes for CASSSLFGSGAYNEQFF.